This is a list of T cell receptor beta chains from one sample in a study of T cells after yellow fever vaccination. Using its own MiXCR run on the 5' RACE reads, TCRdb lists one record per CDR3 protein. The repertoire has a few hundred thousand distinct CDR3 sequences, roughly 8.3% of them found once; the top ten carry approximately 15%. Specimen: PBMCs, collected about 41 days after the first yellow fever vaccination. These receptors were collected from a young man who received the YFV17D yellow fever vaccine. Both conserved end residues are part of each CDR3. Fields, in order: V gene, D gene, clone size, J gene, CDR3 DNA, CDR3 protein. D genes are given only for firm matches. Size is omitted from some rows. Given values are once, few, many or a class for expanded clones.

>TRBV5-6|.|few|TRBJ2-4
TGTGCCAGCAGCTCGACAGTGAACATTCAGTACTTC
CASSSTVNIQYF
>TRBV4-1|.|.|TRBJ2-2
TGCGCCAGCAGCCAAGGACGTACAGGCTACACCTCGAACACCGGGGAGCTGTTTTTT
CASSQGRTGYTSNTGELFF
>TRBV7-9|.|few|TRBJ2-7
TGTGCCAGCAGCGGCCGGGCGCGGGACGAGCAGTACTTC
CASSGRARDEQYF
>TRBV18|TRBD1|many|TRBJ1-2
TGTGCCAGCTCACGCGGGACAGATTATGGCTACACCTTC
CASSRGTDYGYTF
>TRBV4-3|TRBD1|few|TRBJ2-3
TGCGCCAGCAGCCAGGAAACAGGGGTGGGTACGCAGTATTTT
CASSQETGVGTQYF
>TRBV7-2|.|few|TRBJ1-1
TGTGCCAGCAGCCCCGAGGTTGCCGGGGGAGCTTTCTTT
CASSPEVAGGAFF
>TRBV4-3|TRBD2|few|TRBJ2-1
TGCGCCAGCAGCCAAGAGAAAGCGGGGGGGAGTGAGCAGTTCTTC
CASSQEKAGGSEQFF
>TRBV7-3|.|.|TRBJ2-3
TGTGCCAGCAGCTCGCCAGGGGATACGCAGTATTTT
CASSSPGDTQYF
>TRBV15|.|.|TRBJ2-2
TGTGCCACCAGCAGAGCCCACGGCGGTGGGAACACCGGGGAGCTGTTTTTT
CATSRAHGGGNTGELFF
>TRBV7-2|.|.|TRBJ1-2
TGTGCCAGCAGCCGTCTTGGACCGGCTCCGGATGGCTTCACCTTC
CASSRLGPAPDGFTF
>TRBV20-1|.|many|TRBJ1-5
TGCAGTGCTAGAGCAGTCAATCAGCCCCAGCATTTT
CSARAVNQPQHF
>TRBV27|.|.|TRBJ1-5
TGTGCCAGCAGGGAGTGGGTTGGAGGCAATCAGCCCCAGCATTTT
CASREWVGGNQPQHF
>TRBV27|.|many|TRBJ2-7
TGTGCCAGCAGTCCAATATCTATGTACGAGCAGTACTTC
CASSPISMYEQYF
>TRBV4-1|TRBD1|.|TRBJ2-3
TGCGCCAGCAGCCAGACAGGGGGCCGGGCAGATACGCAGTATTTT
CASSQTGGRADTQYF
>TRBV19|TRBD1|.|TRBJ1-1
TGTGCCAGTAGTCAAACCGGGACAGGGGTGACTGAAGCTTTCTTT
CASSQTGTGVTEAFF
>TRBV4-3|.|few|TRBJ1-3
TGCGCCAGCAGCCAAGATCTAGGGGTAACTGGAAACACCATATATTTT
CASSQDLGVTGNTIYF
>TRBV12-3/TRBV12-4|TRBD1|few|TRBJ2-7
TGTGCCAGCAGACGAGGGGACAGTTCCTACGAGCAGTACTTC
CASRRGDSSYEQYF
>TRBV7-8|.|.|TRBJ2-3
TGTGCCAGCAGCTTAAGGCTAGACCCTAGCACAGATACGCAGTATTTT
CASSLRLDPSTDTQYF
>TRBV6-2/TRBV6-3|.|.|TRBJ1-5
TGTGCCAGCAGCCCGTGGGGGGCAAACAATCAGCCCCAGCATTTT
CASSPWGANNQPQHF
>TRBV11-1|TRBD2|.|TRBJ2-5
TGTGCCAGCAGCGGAAGTAGCGGGGTCCTACAAGAGACCCAGTACTTC
CASSGSSGVLQETQYF
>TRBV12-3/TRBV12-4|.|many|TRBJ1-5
TGTGCCAGCTCATTCGGGGGCAATCAGCCCCAGCATTTT
CASSFGGNQPQHF
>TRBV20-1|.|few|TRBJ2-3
TGCAGTGCTAGGTTTCAGGCCGCTGGCACAGATACGCAGTATTTT
CSARFQAAGTDTQYF
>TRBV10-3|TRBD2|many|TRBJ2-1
TGTGCCATCAGTGAGTCGGGACTAGCGGGGGACCCCTACAATGAGCAGTTCTTC
CAISESGLAGDPYNEQFF
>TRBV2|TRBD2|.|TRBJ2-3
TGTGCCAGCAGAAGAACTAGCGCGGCAGATACGCAGTATTTT
CASRRTSAADTQYF
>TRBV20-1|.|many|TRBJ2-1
TGCAGTGCTAGACACGGGGGTGATGAGCAGTTCTTC
CSARHGGDEQFF
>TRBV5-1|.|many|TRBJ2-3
TGCGCCAGCAGCACTGAGGGATCAGATACGCAGTATTTT
CASSTEGSDTQYF
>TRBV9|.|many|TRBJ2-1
TGTGCCAGCAGCCCTTGGGTGGCCAATGAGCAGTTCTTC
CASSPWVANEQFF
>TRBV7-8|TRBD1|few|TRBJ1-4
TGTGCCAGCAGCTTAGATAGGACAGGGGCCGAAAAACTGTTTTTT
CASSLDRTGAEKLFF
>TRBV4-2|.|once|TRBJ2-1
TGTGCCAGCAGCCAAGCCCGCGGGATGGTGTACAATGAGCAGTTCTTC
CASSQARGMVYNEQFF
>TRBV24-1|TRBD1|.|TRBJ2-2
TGTGCCACCCGTTCCGGAAGGACAGGGAACACCGGGGAGCTGTTTTTT
CATRSGRTGNTGELFF
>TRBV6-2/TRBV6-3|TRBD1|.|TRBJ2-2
TGTGCCAGCAGTACAGGGGTCCCCACCGGGGAGCTGTTTTTT
CASSTGVPTGELFF
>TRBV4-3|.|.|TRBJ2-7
TGCGCCAGCAGCCCGGGCCCCGCCTACGAGCAGTACTTC
CASSPGPAYEQYF
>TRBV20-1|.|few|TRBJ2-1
TGCAGTGCTAGACTATCGTCTAGCCGGGAGCGTCGTAGGATTGAGCAGTTCTTC
CSARLSSSRERRRIEQFF
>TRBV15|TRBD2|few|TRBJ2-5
TGTGCCACCAGCAGAGAAACCCCACCTTTAGCGGGGGGGCCGGCGACCCAGTACTTC
CATSRETPPLAGGPATQYF
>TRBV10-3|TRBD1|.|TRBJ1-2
TGTGCCATCAGGGGGACAGGGGTAGGCTATGGCTACACCTTC
CAIRGTGVGYGYTF
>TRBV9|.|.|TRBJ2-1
TGTGCCAGCAGCGTAGCGTCAGTAAGCGTTAATGAGCAGTTCTTC
CASSVASVSVNEQFF
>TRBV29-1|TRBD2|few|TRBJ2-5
TGCAGCGTTGATAACGCCCCGACTAGCGGGGGGGGAAAACAAGAGACCCAGTACTTC
CSVDNAPTSGGGKQETQYF
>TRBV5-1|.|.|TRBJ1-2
TGCGCCAGCAGCCCGGACAGTTTTAACTATGGCTACACCTTC
CASSPDSFNYGYTF
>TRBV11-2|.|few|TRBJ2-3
TGTGCCAGCAGCTTTACCGGGACGCTAGAAGATACGCAGTATTTT
CASSFTGTLEDTQYF
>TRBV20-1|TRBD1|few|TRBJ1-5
TGCAGTTCGGGACAGGCGCATCAGCCCCAGCATTTT
CSSGQAHQPQHF
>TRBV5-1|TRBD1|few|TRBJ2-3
TGCGCCAGCAGCCGGAAGACAGGGAGTAGCACAGATACGCAGTATTTT
CASSRKTGSSTDTQYF
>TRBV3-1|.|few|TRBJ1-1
TGTGCCAGCAGATTACAGGGAGACACTGAAGCTTTCTTT
CASRLQGDTEAFF
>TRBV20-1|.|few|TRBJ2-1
TGCAGTGCTAGAGGTCCGGGACCCTACAATGAGCAGTTCTTC
CSARGPGPYNEQFF
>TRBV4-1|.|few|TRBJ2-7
TGCGCCAGCAGCCACCCTAAGGGCGGCCGCGAGGACGAGCAGTACTTC
CASSHPKGGREDEQYF